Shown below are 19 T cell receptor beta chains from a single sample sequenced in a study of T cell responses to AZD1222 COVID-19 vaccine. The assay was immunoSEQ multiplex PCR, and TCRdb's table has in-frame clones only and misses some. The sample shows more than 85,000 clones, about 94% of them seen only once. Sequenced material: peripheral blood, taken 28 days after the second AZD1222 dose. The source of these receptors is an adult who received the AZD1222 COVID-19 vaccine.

CDR3 in DNA: TGTGCCTGGAGTGGCGGACAGGGGGTTAGTGGCTACACCTTC. Translating it yields CAWSGGQGVSGYTF. V gene TRBV30 combines with J gene TRBJ1-2; TRBD1 aligns across 10 bases. Germline CDR1 reads GTSNPN; CDR2 reads SVGIG (reference sequence). The J segment lost 7 bases and the V segment lost 1 base, leaving 6 bases of the junction unmatched. The CDR3 is made up of 14 amino acids.

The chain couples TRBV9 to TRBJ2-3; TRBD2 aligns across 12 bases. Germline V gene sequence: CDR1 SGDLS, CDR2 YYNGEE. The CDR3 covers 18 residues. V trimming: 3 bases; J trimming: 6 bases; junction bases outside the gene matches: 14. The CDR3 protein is CASSGQRRLAGVVDTQYF. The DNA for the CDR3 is TGTGCCAGCAGCGGTCAACGAAGACTAGCGGGGGTTGTTGATACGCAGTATTTT.

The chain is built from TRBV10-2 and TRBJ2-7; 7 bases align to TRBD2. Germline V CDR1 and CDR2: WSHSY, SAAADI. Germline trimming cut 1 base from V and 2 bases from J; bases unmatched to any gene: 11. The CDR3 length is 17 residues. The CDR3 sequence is CASSEFPPGRGTYEQYF. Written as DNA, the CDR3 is TGCGCCAGCAGTGAGTTCCCCCCGGGGCGGGGGACCTACGAGCAGTACTTC.

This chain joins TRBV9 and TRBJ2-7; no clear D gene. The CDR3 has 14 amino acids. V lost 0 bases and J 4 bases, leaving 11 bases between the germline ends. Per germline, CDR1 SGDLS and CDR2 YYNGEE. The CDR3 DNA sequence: TGTGCCAGCAGCGTAGGGCCGAGCCCGTACGAGCAGTACTTC. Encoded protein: CASSVGPSPYEQYF. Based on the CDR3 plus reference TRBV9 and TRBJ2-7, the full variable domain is DSGVTQTPKHLITATGQRVTLRCSPRSGDLSVYWYQQSLDQGLQFLIQYYNGEERAKGNILERFSAQQFPDLHSELNLSSLELGDSALYFCASSVGPSPYEQYFGPGTRLTVT.

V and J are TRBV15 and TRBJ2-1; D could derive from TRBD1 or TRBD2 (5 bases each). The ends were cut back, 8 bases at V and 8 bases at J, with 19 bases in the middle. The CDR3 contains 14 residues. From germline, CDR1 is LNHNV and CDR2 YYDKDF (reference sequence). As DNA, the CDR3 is TGTGCCACCCTTTCTTCGGGGCCAGAAGATGAGCAGTTCTTC. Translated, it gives CATLSSGPEDEQFF.

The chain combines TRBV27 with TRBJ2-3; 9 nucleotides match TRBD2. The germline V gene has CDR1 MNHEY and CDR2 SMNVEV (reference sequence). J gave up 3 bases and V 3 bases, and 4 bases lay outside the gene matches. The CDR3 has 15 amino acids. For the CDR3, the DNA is TGTGCCAGCAGTTTGCGGGAGGGACTGACAGATACGCAGTATTTT. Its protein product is CASSLREGLTDTQYF.

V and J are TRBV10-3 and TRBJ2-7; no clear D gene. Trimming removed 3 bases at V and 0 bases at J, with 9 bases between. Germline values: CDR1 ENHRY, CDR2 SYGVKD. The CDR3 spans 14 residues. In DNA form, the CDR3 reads TGTGCCATCAGTGAATCGCGGTCCTCCTACGAGCAGTACTTC. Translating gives CAISESRSSYEQYF.

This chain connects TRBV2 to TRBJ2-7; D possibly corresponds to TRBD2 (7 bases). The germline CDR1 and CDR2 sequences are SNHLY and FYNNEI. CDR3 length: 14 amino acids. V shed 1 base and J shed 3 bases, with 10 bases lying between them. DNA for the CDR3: TGTGCCAGCAGTGAAGGGGGGGGCAACTACGAGCAGTACTTC. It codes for CASSEGGGNYEQYF.

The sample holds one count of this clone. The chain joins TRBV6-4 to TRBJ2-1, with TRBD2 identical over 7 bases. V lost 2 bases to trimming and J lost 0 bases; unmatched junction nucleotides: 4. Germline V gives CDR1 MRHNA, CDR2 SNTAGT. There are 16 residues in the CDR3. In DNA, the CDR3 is TGTGCCAGCAGTGACCTAGCGGACCTCTCCTACAATGAGCAGTTCTTC. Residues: CASSDLADLSYNEQFF.

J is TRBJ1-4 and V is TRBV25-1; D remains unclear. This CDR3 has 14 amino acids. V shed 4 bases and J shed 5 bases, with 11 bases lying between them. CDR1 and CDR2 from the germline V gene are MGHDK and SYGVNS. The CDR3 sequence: CASSAIGPNEKLFF. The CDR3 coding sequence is TGTGCCAGCAGTGCGATTGGGCCCAATGAAAAACTGTTTTTT.

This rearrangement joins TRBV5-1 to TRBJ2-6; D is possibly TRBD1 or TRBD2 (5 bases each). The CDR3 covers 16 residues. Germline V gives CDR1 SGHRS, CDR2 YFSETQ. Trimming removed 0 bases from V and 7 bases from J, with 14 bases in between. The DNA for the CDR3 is TGCGCCAGCAGCTTGGAGGGGACCCTGGTAGCCAACGTCCTGACTTTC. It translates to CASSLEGTLVANVLTF.

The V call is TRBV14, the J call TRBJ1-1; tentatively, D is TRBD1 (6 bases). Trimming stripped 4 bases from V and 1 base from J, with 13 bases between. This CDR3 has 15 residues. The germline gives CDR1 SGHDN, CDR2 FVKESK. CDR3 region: CASSPVQGRNTEAFF. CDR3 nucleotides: TGTGCCAGCAGCCCAGTACAGGGACGGAACACTGAAGCTTTCTTT.

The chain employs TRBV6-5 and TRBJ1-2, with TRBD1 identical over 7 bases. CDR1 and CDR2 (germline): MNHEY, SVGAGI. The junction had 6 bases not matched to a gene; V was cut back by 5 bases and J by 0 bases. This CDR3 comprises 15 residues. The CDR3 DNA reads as TGTGCCAGCAGTCGTGACAGGGTCTCTAACTATGGCTACACCTTC. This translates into CASSRDRVSNYGYTF.

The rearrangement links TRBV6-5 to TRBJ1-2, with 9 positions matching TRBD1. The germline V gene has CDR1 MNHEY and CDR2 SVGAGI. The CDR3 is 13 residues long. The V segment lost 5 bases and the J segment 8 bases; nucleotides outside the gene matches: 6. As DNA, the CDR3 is TGTGCCAGCAGTCTACAGGGGGCTGTAGGCTACACCTTC. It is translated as CASSLQGAVGYTF.

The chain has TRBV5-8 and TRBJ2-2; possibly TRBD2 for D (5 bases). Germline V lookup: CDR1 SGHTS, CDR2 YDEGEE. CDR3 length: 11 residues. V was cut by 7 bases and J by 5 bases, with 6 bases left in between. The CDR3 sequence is CASEGTGELFF. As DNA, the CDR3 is TGTGCCAGCGAGGGAACCGGGGAGCTGTTTTTT.

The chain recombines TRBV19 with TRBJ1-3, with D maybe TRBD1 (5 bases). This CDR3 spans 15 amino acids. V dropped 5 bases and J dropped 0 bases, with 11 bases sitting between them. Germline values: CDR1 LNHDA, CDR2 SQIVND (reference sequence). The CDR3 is CASSPIGGSGNTIYF. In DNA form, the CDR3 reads TGTGCCAGTAGTCCCATTGGGGGCTCTGGAAACACCATATATTTT. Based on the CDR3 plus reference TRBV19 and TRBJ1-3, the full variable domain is DGGITQSPKYLFRKEGQNVTLSCEQNLNHDAMYWYRQDPGQGLRLIYYSQIVNDFQKGDIAEGYSVSREKKESFPLTVTSAQKNPTAFYLCASSPIGGSGNTIYFGEGSWLTVV.

This CDR3 is CASSTPGLYTNEQFF. CDR3 nucleotide sequence: TGTGCCAGCAGTACTCCGGGACTTTACACCAATGAGCAGTTCTTC. The V gene is TRBV28, the J gene TRBJ2-1; possibly TRBD2 for D (6 bases). Germline loops: CDR1 MDHEN, CDR2 SYDVKM. This CDR3 region has 15 residues. V lost 5 bases, J lost 6 bases, and 17 bases lay in between.

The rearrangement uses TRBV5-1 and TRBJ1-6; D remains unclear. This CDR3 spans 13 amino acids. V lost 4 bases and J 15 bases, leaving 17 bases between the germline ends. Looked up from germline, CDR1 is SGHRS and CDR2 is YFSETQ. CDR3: CASSPRGGQYLHF. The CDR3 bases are TGCGCCAGCAGCCCTCGCGGAGGCCAATACCTCCACTTT.

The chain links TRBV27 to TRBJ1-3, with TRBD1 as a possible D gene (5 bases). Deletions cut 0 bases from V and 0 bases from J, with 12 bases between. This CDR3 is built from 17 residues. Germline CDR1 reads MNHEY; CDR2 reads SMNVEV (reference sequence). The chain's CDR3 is CASSLSGQTFSGNTIYF. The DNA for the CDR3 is TGTGCCAGCAGTTTATCGGGGCAGACGTTCTCTGGAAACACCATATATTTT.